The 8 T cell receptor beta chains below come from one sample, sequenced in a study of CD8 T cells in ankylosing spondylitis. TCRdb analysed the 5' RACE reads with MiXCR anew, one entry per CDR3 protein. The profile shows around 770,000 distinct CDR3 sequences, under 20% of them singletons. The study, taken as a whole, reports: Made up of eight highly homologous variants, a TCR beta motif appeared characteristic of ankylosing spondylitis blood.

Their cognate antigens are unknown. Sequenced sample: blood, either unsorted or a sorted T cell fraction (not recorded which). These receptors originate from a male donor with ankylosing spondylitis.

This rearrangement joins TRBV6-5 to TRBJ2-5, with 10 bases fitting TRBD2. The CDR3 has 15 amino acids. With 2 bases clipped from V and 2 bases from J, the junction kept 2 bases outside the gene matches. CDR1 is MNHEY and CDR2 is SVGAGI in the germline V gene. Here the CDR3 reads CASSYQGLAQETQYF. In nucleotides, the CDR3 is TGTGCCAGCAGTTACCAGGGACTAGCGCAAGAGACCCAGTACTTC.

This clonotype was detected a few times. The chain uses TRBV4-2 and TRBJ2-5; 12 bases fit TRBD2. The CDR3 loop spans 15 amino acids. Germline CDR1 and CDR2: LGHNA and YNFKEQ. V lost 4 bases, J lost 0 bases, and 0 bases stayed unmatched. CDR3 coding DNA: TGTGCCAGCAGCCGACTAGCGGGGGACCAAGAGACCCAGTACTTC. Its translation is CASSRLAGDQETQYF.

The chain is built from TRBV11-3 and TRBJ2-1, with 9 bases matching TRBD2. The junction had 10 bases not matched to a gene; V was cut back by 1 base and J by 15 bases. Germline CDR1 is SGHNT and CDR2 is YENEEA. This CDR3 comprises 14 residues. CDR3 protein: CASSLGGAGTSTFF. DNA of the CDR3: TGTGCCAGCAGCTTAGGTGGGGCTGGGACTAGCACGTTCTTC.

This clonotype was observed a handful of times. The chain is built from TRBV7-8 and TRBJ1-2; D might be TRBD1 (6 bases). The CDR3 has 13 amino acids. The germline CDR1 and CDR2 sequences are SGHVS and FQNEAQ. Deletions cut 5 bases from V and 0 bases from J, with 7 bases between. The CDR3 coding sequence is TGTGCCAGCAGCCAGGGGACTAACTATGGCTACACCTTC. This codes for CASSQGTNYGYTF.

The gene calls are TRBV14 and TRBJ1-1, with D uncertain. In germline, CDR1 is SGHDN, CDR2 FVKESK. The CDR3 loop spans 17 amino acids. V lost 3 bases and J 1 base, leaving 18 bases between the germline ends. Here the CDR3 reads CASSQLPDWAQNTEAFF. CDR3 DNA sequence: TGTGCCAGCAGCCAGCTACCCGATTGGGCCCAGAACACTGAAGCTTTCTTT.

This clonotype was detected only once. The J gene is TRBJ2-1, the V gene TRBV9; TRBD2 matches at 9 bases. The CDR3 length is 16 residues. V dropped 0 bases and J dropped 4; count of bases not matched to a gene: 5. The germline V gene encodes CDR1 SGDLS and CDR2 YYNGEE. In DNA form, the CDR3 reads TGTGCCAGCAGCGTAGTCCCGACTAGCGGTTACAATGAGCAGTTCTTC. Amino acid sequence: CASSVVPTSGYNEQFF. The complete variable domain, with remaining parts taken from reference TRBV9 and TRBJ2-1, reads DSGVTQTPKHLITATGQRVTLRCSPRSGDLSVYWYQQSLDQGLQFLIQYYNGEERAKGNILERFSAQQFPDLHSELNLSSLELGDSALYFCASSVVPTSGYNEQFFGPGTRLTVL.

The gene calls are TRBV2 and TRBJ1-5; tentative D call: TRBD1 (5 bases). CDR3 length equals 15 residues. Trimming left V 4 bases short and J 1 base short, with 11 bases between. The germline gives CDR1 SNHLY, CDR2 FYNNEI. The CDR3 loop is CASSVGQLSNQPQHF. In DNA form, the CDR3 reads TGTGCCAGCAGTGTGGGGCAGTTGAGCAATCAGCCCCAGCATTTT.

A few counts support this clonotype. The chain has TRBV10-3 and TRBJ2-3; D possibly matches TRBD1 or TRBD2 (6 bases each). This CDR3 spans 15 amino acids. CDR1 ENHRY and CDR2 SYGVKD come from the germline V gene. Trimming removed 0 bases from V and 4 bases from J, with 11 bases in between. CDR3 coding DNA: TGTGCCATCAGTGAGTCGAACAGGGAGGCAGATACGCAGTATTTT. This gives the protein CAISESNREADTQYF.